These T cell receptor beta chains were read from a single sample in a study of response to subunit inactivated influenza vaccine. Each CDR3 protein is one row after TCRdb ran MiXCR on the RT-PCR reads. The table shows about half a million distinct CDR3 sequences, with 9.5% to 13% occurring only once. The sequenced sample was PBMCs from blood, obtained about 40 days after vaccination. Receptors were obtained from a man in his fifties or sixties who received an inactivated influenza vaccine. The CDR3 runs from the conserved cysteine through the conserved F or W. Fields, in order: J gene, clone size, D gene, V gene, CDR3 DNA, CDR3 protein. A D gene is named only where the DNA matches it firmly. Clone size is not always given. Where it is, it says once, few, many or a class for expanded clones.

TRBJ2-1	.	TRBD2	TRBV7-9	TGTGCCAGCAGCTCGAGGGGACTAGCGGGAGTAGTTGAGCAGTTCTTC	CASSSRGLAGVVEQFF
TRBJ1-2	few	.	TRBV4-1	TGCGCCAGCAGCCAGCTAGCTTTGAGGGAGAAGGTCGATGGCTACACCTTC	CASSQLALREKVDGYTF
TRBJ1-1	few	TRBD1	TRBV12-3/TRBV12-4	TGTGCCAGCAGGGGGCAAACAGGGGGCACTGAAGCTTTCTTT	CASRGQTGGTEAFF
TRBJ1-5	few	.	TRBV12-3/TRBV12-4	TGTGCCAGCAGTTTAAGGGAAGCATTTCAGCCCCAGCATTTT	CASSLREAFQPQHF
TRBJ1-3	few	.	TRBV7-2	TGTGCCAGCAGCCAGGGGACTTACTCTGGAAACACCATATATTTT	CASSQGTYSGNTIYF
TRBJ1-2	many	.	TRBV15	TGTGCCACCAGCAGAGATACCGGTGGCTACACCTTC	CATSRDTGGYTF
TRBJ2-7	.	.	TRBV5-6	TGTGCCAGCAGCTTCCAGGGGCAGGGCGAATCTCGCGAGCAGTACTTC	CASSFQGQGESREQYF
TRBJ2-3	few	.	TRBV10-3	TGTGCCATCAGTGGAGAACGAGGCCACTCTAGCACAGATACGCAGTATTTT	CAISGERGHSSTDTQYF
TRBJ1-1	.	.	TRBV20-1	TGCAGTGCTTGGGACCGACCGAACACTGAAGCTTTCTTT	CSAWDRPNTEAFF
TRBJ1-2	.	.	TRBV6-1	TGTGCCAGCAGTAGAGGGAGTTACTATGGCTACACCTTC	CASSRGSYYGYTF
TRBJ2-2	.	.	TRBV2	TGTGCCAGCAACCTGGACAGCTACACCGGGGAGCTGTTTTTT	CASNLDSYTGELFF
TRBJ2-2	.	.	TRBV2	TGTGCCAGCACCGACCCCGGAGGGGAGCTGTTTTTT	CASTDPGGELFF
TRBJ2-5	.	.	TRBV20-1	TGCAGTGCTAGGTGGGGCCGGGAGACCCAGTACTTC	CSARWGRETQYF
TRBJ1-3	many	.	TRBV5-1	TGCGCCACCCGCGAGATCTCTGGAAACACCATATATTTT	CATREISGNTIYF
TRBJ1-2	few	.	TRBV18	TGTGCCAGCTCACAACGGGACACCTATGGCTACACCTTC	CASSQRDTYGYTF
TRBJ2-5	many	.	TRBV10-3	TGTGCCATCAGTGAGTCTCTAGCGTCCCAAGAGACCCAGTACTTC	CAISESLASQETQYF
TRBJ2-7	few	.	TRBV28	TGTGCCAGCAGTCAACTAAGCGCACAATACTACGAGCAGTACTTC	CASSQLSAQYYEQYF
TRBJ2-1	.	.	TRBV7-3	TGTGCCAGCAGCTTAAAGGACCGGCGGGATGAGCAGTTCTTC	CASSLKDRRDEQFF
TRBJ2-2	many	TRBD1	TRBV6-5	TGTGCCAGCAGTTACTCAGGGGGCGGCACCGGGGAGCTGTTTTTT	CASSYSGGGTGELFF
TRBJ2-1	few	TRBD2	TRBV10-3	TGTGCCATCAGTTCCACTAGCGGGAGGGATGAGCAGTTCTTC	CAISSTSGRDEQFF
TRBJ2-1	few	TRBD2	TRBV10-3	TGTGCCATCAGTGAGGGACTAGCGGGAGGGCCCTCCTACAATGAGCAGTTCTTC	CAISEGLAGGPSYNEQFF
TRBJ2-1	many	TRBD1	TRBV29-1	TGCAGCGTTGAACGGAGGGACAGGGGCAATGAGCAGTTCTTC	CSVERRDRGNEQFF
TRBJ2-1	many	.	TRBV20-1	TGCAGTGTCGGTTACAATGAGCAGTTCTTC	CSVGYNEQFF
TRBJ1-2	many	.	TRBV5-1	TGCGCCAGCAGCTTGGGGGATATGGACTATGGCTACACCTTC	CASSLGDMDYGYTF
TRBJ1-1	few	TRBD1	TRBV6-5	TGTGCCAGCAGTTCGATTACAGGGGGGAACACTGAAGCTTTCTTT	CASSSITGGNTEAFF
TRBJ2-4	few	.	TRBV12-3/TRBV12-4	TGTGCCAGCAGTTTGGTCAGAAACATTCAGTACTTC	CASSLVRNIQYF
TRBJ2-2	many	.	TRBV12-3/TRBV12-4	TGTGCCAGCCGGGACACCTACGCCGGGGAGCTGTTTTTT	CASRDTYAGELFF
TRBJ1-2	few	.	TRBV4-3	TGCGCCAGCAGCCAAGATTGGAAGGATGGCTACACCTTC	CASSQDWKDGYTF
TRBJ2-7	.	.	TRBV3-1	TGTGCCAGCAGCCAAGCTTGGGACGTTCTCAACGAGCAGTACTTC	CASSQAWDVLNEQYF
TRBJ2-1	medium-sized	.	TRBV11-2	TGTGCCAGCAGCTCATACCGGGACTCCGTCAATGAGCAGTTCTTC	CASSSYRDSVNEQFF
TRBJ2-5	few	.	TRBV6-2/TRBV6-3	TGTGCCAGCAGTTACCTGGGTCTACCAAAAGAGACCCAGTACTTC	CASSYLGLPKETQYF
TRBJ1-2	many	.	TRBV20-1	TGCAGTGCTAGAGATCACCGAGGGTTCCTGGGCTACACCTTC	CSARDHRGFLGYTF
TRBJ2-1	.	TRBD1	TRBV7-2	TGTGCCAGCAGCCCTTCCTGGGACAGGGGGCTTAAATTC	CASSPSWDRGLKF
TRBJ2-3	.	TRBD2	TRBV25-1	TGTGCCAGCAGTGATAGCGGGACAAACACAGATACGCAGTATTTT	CASSDSGTNTDTQYF
TRBJ2-1	.	TRBD1	TRBV6-5	TGTGCCAGCAGTTACGCCCTCCAGGGGGTTGAGCAGTTCTTC	CASSYALQGVEQFF
TRBJ2-1	.	.	TRBV25-1	TGTGCCAGCAGTGCGGGCGCCAGGGAGCAGTTCTTC	CASSAGAREQFF
TRBJ1-5	.	.	TRBV12-3/TRBV12-4	TGTGCCAGCAGTTTCGCTAGGACAGCTAATCAGCCCCAGCATTTT	CASSFARTANQPQHF
TRBJ2-5	.	.	TRBV12-3/TRBV12-4	TGTGCCAGCAGTAAGACAGGCGGACTATGGGAGACCCAGTACTTC	CASSKTGGLWETQYF
TRBJ1-5	.	.	TRBV6-1	TGTGCCAGCACCGGGACCCCCGATGGCAATCAGCCCCAGCATTTT	CASTGTPDGNQPQHF
TRBJ2-1	.	.	TRBV3-1	TGTGCCAGCAGCCAAGCCCCCTACAATGAGCAGTTCTTC	CASSQAPYNEQFF
TRBJ2-7	few	.	TRBV7-9	TGTGCCAGCAGCGACCTGCGGGAGCAGTACTTC	CASSDLREQYF
TRBJ2-7	many	.	TRBV27	TGTGCCAGCAGTGAGAGAGCCGGAGGCTACGAGCAGTACTTC	CASSERAGGYEQYF
TRBJ2-1	many	.	TRBV12-3/TRBV12-4	TGTGCCAGCAGCTTACAGGGATTAGGTGAGCAGTTCTTC	CASSLQGLGEQFF